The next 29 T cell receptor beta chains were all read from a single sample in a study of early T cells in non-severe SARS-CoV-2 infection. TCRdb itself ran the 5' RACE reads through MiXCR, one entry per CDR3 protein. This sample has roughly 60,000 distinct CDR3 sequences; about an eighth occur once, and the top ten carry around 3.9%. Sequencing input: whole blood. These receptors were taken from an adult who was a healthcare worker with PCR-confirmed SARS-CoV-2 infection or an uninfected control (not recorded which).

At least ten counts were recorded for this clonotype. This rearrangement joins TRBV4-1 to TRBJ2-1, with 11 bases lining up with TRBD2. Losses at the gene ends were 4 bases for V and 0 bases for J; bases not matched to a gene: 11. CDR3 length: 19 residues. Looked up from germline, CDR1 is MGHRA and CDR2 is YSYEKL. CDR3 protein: CASSRDGLAGLSSYNEQFF. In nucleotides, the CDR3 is TGCGCCAGCAGCCGCGATGGACTAGCGGGCCTTAGCTCCTACAATGAGCAGTTCTTC.

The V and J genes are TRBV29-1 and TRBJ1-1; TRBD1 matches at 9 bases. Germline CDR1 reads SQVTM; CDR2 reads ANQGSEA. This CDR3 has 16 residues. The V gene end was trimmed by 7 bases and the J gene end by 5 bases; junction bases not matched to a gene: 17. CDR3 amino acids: CSARTGGASPRTEAFF. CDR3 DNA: TGCAGCGCGAGAACAGGGGGCGCGAGTCCGAGGACTGAAGCTTTCTTT.

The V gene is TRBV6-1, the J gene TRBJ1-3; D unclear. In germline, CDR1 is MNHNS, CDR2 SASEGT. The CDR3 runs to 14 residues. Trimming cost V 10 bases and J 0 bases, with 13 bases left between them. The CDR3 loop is CATVDKFSGNTIYF. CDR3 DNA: TGTGCCACCGTCGACAAGTTCTCTGGAAACACCATATATTTT.

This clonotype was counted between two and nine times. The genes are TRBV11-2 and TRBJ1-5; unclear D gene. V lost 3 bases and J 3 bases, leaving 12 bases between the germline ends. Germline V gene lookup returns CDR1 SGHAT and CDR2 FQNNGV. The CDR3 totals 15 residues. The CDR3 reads CASSLAGAPNQPQHF. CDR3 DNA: TGTGCCAGCAGCTTGGCCGGAGCCCCCAATCAGCCCCAGCATTTT. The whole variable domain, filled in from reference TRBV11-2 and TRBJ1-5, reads EAGVAQSPRYKIIEKRQSVAFWCNPISGHATLYWYQQILGQGPKLLIQFQNNGVVDDSQLPKDRFSAERLKGVDSTLKIQPAKLEDSAVYLCASSLAGAPNQPQHFGDGTRLSIL.

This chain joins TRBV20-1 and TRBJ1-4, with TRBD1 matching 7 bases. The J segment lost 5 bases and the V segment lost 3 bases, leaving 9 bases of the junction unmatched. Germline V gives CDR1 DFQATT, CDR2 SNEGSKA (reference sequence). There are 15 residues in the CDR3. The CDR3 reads CSASRTGAPNEKLFF. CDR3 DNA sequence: TGCAGTGCTAGTCGCACAGGGGCGCCAAATGAAAAACTGTTTTTT.

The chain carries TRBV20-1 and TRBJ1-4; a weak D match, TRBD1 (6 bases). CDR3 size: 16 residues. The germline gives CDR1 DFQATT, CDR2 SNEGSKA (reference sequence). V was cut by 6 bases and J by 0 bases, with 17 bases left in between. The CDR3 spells CSAPPGGRATNEKLFF. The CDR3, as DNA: TGCAGTGCGCCCCCTGGGGGGCGGGCAACTAATGAAAAACTGTTTTTT.

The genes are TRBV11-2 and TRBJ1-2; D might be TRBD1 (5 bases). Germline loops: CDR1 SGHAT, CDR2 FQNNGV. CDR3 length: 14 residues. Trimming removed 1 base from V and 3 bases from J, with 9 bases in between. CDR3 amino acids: CASSLGGRYYGYTF. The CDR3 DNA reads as TGTGCCAGCAGCTTAGGGGGGAGGTACTATGGCTACACCTTC.

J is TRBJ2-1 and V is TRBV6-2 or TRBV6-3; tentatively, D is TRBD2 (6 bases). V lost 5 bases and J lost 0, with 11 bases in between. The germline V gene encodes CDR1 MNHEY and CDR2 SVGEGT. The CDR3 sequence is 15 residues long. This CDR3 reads CASSPATSSYNEQFF. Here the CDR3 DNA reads TGTGCCAGCAGTCCTGCGACTAGCTCCTACAATGAGCAGTTCTTC.

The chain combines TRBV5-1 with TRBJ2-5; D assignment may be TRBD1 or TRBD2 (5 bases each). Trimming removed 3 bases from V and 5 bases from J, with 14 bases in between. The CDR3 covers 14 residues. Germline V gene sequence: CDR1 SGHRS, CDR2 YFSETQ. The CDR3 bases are TGCGCCAGCAGCTGGGGACGTACAGTGGAGACCCAGTACTTC. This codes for CASSWGRTVETQYF. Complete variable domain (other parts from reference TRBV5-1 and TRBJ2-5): KAGVTQTPRYLIKTRGQQVTLSCSPISGHRSVSWYQQTPGQGLQFLFEYFSETQRNKGNFPGRFSGRQFSNSRSEMNVSTLELGDSALYLCASSWGRTVETQYFGPGTRLLVL.

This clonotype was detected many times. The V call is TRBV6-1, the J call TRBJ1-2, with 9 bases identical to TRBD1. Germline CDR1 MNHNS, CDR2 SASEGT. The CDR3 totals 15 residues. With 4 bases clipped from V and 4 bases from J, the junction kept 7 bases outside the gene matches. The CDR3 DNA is TGTGCCAGCAGTGTGGAGACAGGGGGTGCCTATGGCTACACCTTC. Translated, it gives CASSVETGGAYGYTF.

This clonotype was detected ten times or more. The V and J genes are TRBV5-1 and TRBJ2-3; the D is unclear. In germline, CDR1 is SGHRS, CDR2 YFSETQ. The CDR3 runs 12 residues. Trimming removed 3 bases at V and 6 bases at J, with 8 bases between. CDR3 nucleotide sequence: TGCGCCAGCAGCTCGACGTTCGATACGCAGTATTTT. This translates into CASSSTFDTQYF.

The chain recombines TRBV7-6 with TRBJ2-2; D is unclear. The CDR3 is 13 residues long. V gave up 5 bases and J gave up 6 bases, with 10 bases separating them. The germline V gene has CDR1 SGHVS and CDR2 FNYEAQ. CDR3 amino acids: CASSRTESGELFF. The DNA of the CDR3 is TGTGCCAGCAGCCGCACGGAGTCCGGGGAGCTGTTTTTT.

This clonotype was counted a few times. The CDR3 sequence: CASSPPAGDTQYF. DNA of the CDR3: TGTGCCAGCAGCCCCCCCGCCGGTGATACGCAGTATTTT. V is TRBV7-2 and J is TRBJ2-3; D gene unclear. Germline values: CDR1 SGHTA, CDR2 FQGNSA. This CDR3 has 13 residues. V lost 5 bases and J 6 bases, leaving 12 bases between the germline ends.

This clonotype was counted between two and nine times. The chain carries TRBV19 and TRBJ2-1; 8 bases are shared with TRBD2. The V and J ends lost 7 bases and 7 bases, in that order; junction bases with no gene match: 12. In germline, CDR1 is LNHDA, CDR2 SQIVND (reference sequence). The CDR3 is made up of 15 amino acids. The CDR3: CASMFGGASGNEQFF. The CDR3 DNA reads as TGTGCCAGTATGTTCGGGGGGGCTTCAGGAAATGAGCAGTTCTTC.

The CDR3 loop is CASSLARQGYGYTF. The CDR3 nucleotides read TGTGCCAGCAGCTTAGCGCGGCAGGGGTACGGCTACACCTTC. The chain employs TRBV7-2 and TRBJ1-2, with a weak D call TRBD1 (6 bases). Germline V lookup: CDR1 SGHTA, CDR2 FQGNSA. Trimming pared 0 bases from V and 8 bases from J, leaving 13 bases between. The CDR3 contains 14 residues.

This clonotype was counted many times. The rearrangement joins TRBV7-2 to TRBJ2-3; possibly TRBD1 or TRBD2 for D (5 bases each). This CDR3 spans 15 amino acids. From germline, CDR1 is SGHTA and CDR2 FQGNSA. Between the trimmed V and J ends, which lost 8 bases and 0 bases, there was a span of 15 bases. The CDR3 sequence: CASCLLGESTDTQYF. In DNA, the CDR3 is TGTGCCAGCTGTCTCCTGGGGGAAAGCACAGATACGCAGTATTTT. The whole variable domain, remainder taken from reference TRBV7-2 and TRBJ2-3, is GAGVSQSPSNKVTEKGKDVELRCDPISGHTALYWYRQSLGQGLEFLIYFQGNSAPDKSGLPSDRFSAERTGGSVSTLTIQRTQQEDSAVYLCASCLLGESTDTQYFGPGTRLTVL.

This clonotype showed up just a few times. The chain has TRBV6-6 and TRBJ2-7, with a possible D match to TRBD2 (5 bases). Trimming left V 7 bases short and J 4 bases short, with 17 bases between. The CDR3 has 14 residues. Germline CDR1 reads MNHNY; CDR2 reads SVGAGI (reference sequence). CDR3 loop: CASISRGRGYEQYF. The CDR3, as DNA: TGTGCCAGCATCTCCCGAGGGAGAGGTTACGAGCAGTACTTC.

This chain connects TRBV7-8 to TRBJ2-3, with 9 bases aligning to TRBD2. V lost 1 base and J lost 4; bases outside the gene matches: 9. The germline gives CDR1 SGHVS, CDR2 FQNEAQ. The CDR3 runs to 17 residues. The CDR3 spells CASSLGGRRGGADTQYF. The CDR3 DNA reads TGTGCCAGCAGCTTAGGAGGGCGGCGGGGGGGTGCAGATACGCAGTATTTT.

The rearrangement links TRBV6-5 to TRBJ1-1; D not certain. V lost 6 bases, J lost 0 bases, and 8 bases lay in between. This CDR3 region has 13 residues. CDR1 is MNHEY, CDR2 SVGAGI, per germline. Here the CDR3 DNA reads TGTGCCAGCAGGCCCGGAATGAACACTGAAGCTTTCTTT. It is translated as CASRPGMNTEAFF.

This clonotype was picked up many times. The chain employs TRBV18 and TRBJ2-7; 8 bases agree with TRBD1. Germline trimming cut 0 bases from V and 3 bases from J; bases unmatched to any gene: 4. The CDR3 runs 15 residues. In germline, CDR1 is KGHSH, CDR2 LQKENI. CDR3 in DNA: TGTGCCAGCTCACCACCTGGACAGGGCGACTACGAGCAGTACTTC. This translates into CASSPPGQGDYEQYF.

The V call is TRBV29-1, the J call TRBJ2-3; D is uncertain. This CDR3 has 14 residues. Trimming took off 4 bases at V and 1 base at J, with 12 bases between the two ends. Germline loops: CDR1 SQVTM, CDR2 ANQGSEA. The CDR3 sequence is CSVVRPPRTDTQYF. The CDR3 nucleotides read TGCAGCGTTGTGCGCCCTCCTCGCACAGATACGCAGTATTTT.

CDR3 DNA: TGCGCCAGCAGCGGACGGACAGGGCCCACAGATACGCAGTATTTT. The encoded protein is CASSGRTGPTDTQYF. This sequence joins TRBV5-1 and TRBJ2-3; 8 bases map to TRBD1. Trimming took 4 bases from V and 2 from J; bases not matched to a gene: 6. The germline V gene encodes CDR1 SGHRS and CDR2 YFSETQ. The CDR3 has 15 residues.

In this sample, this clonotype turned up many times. DNA of the CDR3: TGCAGCGTGACATCCCGACCCGCCTACGAGCAGTACTTC. It codes for CSVTSRPAYEQYF. V is TRBV29-1 and J is TRBJ2-7; no clear D. Germline CDR1 reads SQVTM; CDR2 reads ANQGSEA. The CDR3 totals 13 residues. Trimming pared 6 bases from V and 2 bases from J, leaving 14 bases between.

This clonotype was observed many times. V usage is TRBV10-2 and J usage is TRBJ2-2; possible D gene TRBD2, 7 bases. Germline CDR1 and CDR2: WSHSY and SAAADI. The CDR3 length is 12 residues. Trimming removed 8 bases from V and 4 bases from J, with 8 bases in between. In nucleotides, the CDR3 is TGCGCCAGCGGGGGGGCCACCGGGGAGCTGTTTTTT. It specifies CASGGATGELFF.

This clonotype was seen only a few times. This chain's CDR3 is CASSGGVFGFDTEAFF. CDR3 in DNA: TGTGCCAGCAGCGGAGGGGTATTCGGGTTTGACACTGAAGCTTTCTTT. This rearrangement joins TRBV5-6 to TRBJ1-1; TRBD1 is a possible D gene (5 bases). This CDR3 comprises 16 residues. Trimming pared 4 bases from V and 3 bases from J, leaving 19 bases between. CDR1 and CDR2 from the germline V gene are SGHDT and YYEEEE. The full variable domain, with the rest looked up from reference TRBV5-6 and TRBJ1-1, is DAGVTQSPTHLIKTRGQQVTLRCSPKSGHDTVSWYQQALGQGPQFIFQYYEEEERQRGNFPDRFSGHQFPNYSSELNVNALLLGDSALYLCASSGGVFGFDTEAFFGQGTRLTVV.

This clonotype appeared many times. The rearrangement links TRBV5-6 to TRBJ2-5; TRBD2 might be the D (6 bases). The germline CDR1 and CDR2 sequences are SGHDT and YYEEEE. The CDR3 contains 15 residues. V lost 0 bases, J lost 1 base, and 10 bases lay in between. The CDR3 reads CASSLGAGFQETQYF. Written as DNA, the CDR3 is TGTGCCAGCAGCTTGGGCGCGGGGTTCCAAGAGACCCAGTACTTC.

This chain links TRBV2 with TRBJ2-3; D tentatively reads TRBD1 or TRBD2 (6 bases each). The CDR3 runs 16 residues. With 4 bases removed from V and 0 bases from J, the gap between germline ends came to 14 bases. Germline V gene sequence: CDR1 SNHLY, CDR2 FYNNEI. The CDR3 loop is CASSGQDYTSTDTQYF. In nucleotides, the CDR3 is TGTGCCAGCAGTGGACAGGACTACACTAGCACAGATACGCAGTATTTT.

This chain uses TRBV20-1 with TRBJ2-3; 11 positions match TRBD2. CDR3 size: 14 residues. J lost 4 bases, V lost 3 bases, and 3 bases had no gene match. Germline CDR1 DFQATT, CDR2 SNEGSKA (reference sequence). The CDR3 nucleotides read TGCAGTGCTAGCCTAGCGGGGGGTCCAGATACGCAGTATTTT. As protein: CSASLAGGPDTQYF.

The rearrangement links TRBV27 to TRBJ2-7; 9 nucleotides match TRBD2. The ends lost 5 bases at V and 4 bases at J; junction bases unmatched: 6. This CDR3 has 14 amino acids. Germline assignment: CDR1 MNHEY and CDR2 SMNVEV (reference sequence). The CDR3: CASSRAGGRYEQYF. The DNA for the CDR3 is TGTGCCAGCAGTCGAGCGGGGGGCCGTTACGAGCAGTACTTC.